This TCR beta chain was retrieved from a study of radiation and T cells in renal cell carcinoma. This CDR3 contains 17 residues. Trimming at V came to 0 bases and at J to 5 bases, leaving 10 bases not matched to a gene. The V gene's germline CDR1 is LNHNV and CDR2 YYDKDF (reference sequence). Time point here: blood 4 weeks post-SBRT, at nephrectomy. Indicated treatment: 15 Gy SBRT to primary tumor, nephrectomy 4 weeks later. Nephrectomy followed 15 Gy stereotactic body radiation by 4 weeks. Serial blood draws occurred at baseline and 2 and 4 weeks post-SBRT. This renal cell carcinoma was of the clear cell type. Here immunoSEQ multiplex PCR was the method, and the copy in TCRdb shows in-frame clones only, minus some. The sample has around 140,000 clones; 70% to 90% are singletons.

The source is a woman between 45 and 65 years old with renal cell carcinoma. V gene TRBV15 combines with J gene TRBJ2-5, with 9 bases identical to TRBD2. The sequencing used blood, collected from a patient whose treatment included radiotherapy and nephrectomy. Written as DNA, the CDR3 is TGTGCCACCAGCAGAGATCTTTATAGCGGGGGAGCCGAGACCCAGTACTTC. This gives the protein CATSRDLYSGGAETQYF.